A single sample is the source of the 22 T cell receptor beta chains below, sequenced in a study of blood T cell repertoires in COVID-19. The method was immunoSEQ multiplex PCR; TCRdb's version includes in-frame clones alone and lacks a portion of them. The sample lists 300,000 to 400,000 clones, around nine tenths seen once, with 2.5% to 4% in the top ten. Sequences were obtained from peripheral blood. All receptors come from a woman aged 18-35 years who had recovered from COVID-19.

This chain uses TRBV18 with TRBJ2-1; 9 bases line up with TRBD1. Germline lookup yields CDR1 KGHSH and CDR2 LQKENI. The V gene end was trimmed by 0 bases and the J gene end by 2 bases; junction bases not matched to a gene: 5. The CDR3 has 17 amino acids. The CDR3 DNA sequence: TGTGCCAGCTCACCACCGATTTGGGACAGGGCCTACAATGAGCAGTTCTTC. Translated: CASSPPIWDRAYNEQFF.

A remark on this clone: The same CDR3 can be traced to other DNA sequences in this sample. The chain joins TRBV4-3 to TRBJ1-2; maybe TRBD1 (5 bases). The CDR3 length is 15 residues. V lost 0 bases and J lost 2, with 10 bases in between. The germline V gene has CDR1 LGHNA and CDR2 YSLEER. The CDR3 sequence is CASSQDQGPNYGYTF. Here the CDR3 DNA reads TGCGCCAGCAGCCAAGATCAGGGCCCCAACTATGGCTACACCTTC.

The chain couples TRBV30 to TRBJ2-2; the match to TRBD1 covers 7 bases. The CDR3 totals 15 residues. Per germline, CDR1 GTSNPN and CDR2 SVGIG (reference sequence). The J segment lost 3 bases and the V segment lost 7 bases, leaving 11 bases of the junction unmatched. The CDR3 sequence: CASTDGTVHTGELFF. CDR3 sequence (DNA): TGTGCCTCAACCGATGGGACAGTTCACACCGGGGAGCTGTTTTTT.

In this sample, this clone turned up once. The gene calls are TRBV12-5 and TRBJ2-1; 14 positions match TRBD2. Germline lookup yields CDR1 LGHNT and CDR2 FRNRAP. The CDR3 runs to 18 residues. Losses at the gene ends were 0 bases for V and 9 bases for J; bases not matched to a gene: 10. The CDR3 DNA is TGTGCTAGTGGTTTGGTACGGGCGGGACTAGCGGGAGTTGGTGAGCAGTTCTTC. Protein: CASGLVRAGLAGVGEQFF. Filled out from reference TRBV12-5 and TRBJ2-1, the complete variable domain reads DARVTQTPRHKVTEMGQEVTMRCQPILGHNTVFWYRQTMMQGLELLAYFRNRAPLDDSGMPKDRFSAEMPDATLATLKIQPSEPRDSAVYFCASGLVRAGLAGVGEQFFGPGTRLTVL.

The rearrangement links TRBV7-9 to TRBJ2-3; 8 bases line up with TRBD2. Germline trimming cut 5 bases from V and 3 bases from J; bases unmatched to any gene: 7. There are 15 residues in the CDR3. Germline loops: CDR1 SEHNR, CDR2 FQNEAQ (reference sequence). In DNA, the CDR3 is TGTGCCAGCAGCACACACGGGAGGGTGACAGATACGCAGTATTTT. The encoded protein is CASSTHGRVTDTQYF.

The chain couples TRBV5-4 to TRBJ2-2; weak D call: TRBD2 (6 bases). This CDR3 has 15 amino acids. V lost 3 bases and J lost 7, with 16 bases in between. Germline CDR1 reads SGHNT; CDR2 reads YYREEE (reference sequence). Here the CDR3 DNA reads TGTGCCAGCAGCTCGATCACAAGGGGAGGCGGGGAGCTGTTTTTT. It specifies CASSSITRGGGELFF.

This CDR3 is CAIRARGPAGTGELFF. In nucleotides, the CDR3 is TGTGCCATCAGGGCCAGGGGGCCCGCGGGCACCGGGGAGCTGTTTTTT. The chain recombines TRBV10-3 with TRBJ2-2; 8 bases line up with TRBD1. Trimming took 6 bases from V and 4 from J; bases not matched to a gene: 10. Per germline, CDR1 ENHRY and CDR2 SYGVKD. The CDR3 length is 16 residues.

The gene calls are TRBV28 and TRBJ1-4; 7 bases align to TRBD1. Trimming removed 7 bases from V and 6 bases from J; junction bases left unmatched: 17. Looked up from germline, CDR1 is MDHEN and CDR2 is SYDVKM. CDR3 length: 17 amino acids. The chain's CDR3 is CASIYRTGRLLDEKLFF. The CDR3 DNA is TGTGCCAGCATATACCGGACAGGAAGGTTGCTCGATGAAAAACTGTTTTTT.

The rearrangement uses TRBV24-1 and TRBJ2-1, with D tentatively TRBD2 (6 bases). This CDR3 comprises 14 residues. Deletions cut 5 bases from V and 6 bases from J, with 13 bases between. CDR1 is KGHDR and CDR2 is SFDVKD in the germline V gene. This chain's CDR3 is CATSVGRTRNEQFF. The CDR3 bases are TGTGCCACCAGTGTCGGGAGAACCCGCAATGAGCAGTTCTTC.

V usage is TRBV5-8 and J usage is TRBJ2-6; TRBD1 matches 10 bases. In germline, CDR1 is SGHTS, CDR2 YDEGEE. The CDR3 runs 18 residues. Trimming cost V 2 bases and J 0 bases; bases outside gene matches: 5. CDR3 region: CASSFPDRGYSGANVLTF. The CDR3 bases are TGTGCCAGCAGCTTCCCGGACAGGGGGTACTCTGGGGCCAACGTCCTGACTTTC.

The CDR3 here is CASSTGTSQHF. The CDR3 bases are TGTGCCAGCAGTACCGGGACATCCCAGCATTTT. The V call is TRBV6-5, the J call TRBJ1-5; D is possibly TRBD1 (6 bases). Germline values: CDR1 MNHEY, CDR2 SVGAGI. The CDR3 contains 11 residues. Trimming took off 5 bases at V and 11 bases at J, with 10 bases between the two ends.

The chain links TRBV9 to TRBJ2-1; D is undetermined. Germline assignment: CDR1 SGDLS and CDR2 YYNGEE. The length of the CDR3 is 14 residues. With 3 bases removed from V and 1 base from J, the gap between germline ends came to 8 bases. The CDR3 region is CASSGSASYNEQFF. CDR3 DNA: TGTGCCAGCAGCGGGAGCGCATCCTACAATGAGCAGTTCTTC.

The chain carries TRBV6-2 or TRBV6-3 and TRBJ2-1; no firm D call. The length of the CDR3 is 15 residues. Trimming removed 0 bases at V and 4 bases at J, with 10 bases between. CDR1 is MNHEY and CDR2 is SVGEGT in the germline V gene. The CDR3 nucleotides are TGTGCCAGCAGTTACTCGAGTCGATCTTACAATGAGCAGTTCTTC. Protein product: CASSYSSRSYNEQFF.

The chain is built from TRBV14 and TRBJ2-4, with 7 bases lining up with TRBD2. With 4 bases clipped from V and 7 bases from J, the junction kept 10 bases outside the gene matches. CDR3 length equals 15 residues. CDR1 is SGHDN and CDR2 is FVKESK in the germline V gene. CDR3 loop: CASSLLWGGANIQYF. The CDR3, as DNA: TGTGCCAGCAGCCTCTTATGGGGGGGAGCGAACATTCAGTACTTC.

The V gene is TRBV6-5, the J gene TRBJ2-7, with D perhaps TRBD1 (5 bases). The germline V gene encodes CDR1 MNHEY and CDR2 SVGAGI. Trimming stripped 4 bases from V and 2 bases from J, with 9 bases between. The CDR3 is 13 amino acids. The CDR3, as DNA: TGTGCCAGCAGTTTGACAGTCACCTACGAGCAGTACGTC. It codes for CASSLTVTYEQYV.

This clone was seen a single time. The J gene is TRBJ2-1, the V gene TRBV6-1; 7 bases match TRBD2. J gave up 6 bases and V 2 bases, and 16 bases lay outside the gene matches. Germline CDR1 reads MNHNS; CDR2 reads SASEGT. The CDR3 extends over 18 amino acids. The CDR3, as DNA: TGTGCCAGCAGTGAAATTAGGATTGTAGCGGGCGCCTTCAATGAGCAGTTCTTC. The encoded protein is CASSEIRIVAGAFNEQFF.

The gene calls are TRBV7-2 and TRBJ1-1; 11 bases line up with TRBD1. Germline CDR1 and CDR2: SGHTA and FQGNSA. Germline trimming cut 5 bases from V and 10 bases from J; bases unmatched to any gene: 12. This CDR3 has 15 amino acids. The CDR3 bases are TGTGCCAGCAGCCAATTCCGGGACAGGGGGATCCGAGCTTTCTTT. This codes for CASSQFRDRGIRAFF.

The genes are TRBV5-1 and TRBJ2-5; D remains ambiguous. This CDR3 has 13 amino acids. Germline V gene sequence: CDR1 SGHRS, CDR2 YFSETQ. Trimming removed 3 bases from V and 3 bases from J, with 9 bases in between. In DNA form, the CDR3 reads TGCGCCAGCAGCTCTAGATCGGAAGAGACCCAGTACTTC. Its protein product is CASSSRSEETQYF.

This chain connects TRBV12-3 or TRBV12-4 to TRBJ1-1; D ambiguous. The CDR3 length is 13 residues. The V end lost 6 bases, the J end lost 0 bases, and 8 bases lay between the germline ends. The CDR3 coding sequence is TGTGCCAGCAGGGAGCAGATGAACACTGAAGCTTTCTTT. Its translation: CASREQMNTEAFF.

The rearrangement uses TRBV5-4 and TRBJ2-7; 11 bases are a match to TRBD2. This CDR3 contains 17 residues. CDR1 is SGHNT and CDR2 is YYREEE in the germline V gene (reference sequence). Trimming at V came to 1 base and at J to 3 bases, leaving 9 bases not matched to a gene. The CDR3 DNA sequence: TGTGCCAGCAGCTTGAGGCATCGACTAGCGGGAAACTACGAGCAGTACGTC. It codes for CASSLRHRLAGNYEQYV.

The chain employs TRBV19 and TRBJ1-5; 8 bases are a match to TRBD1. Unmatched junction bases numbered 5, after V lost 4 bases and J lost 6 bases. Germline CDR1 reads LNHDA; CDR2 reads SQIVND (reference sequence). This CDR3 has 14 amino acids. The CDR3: CASSTTGGPQPQHF. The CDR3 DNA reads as TGTGCCAGTAGTACCACAGGGGGGCCTCAGCCCCAGCATTTT.

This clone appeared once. CDR3 nucleotides: TGTGCCAGCAGCGCCTTTAGACAGGGAAACTATGGCTACACCTTC. This translates into CASSAFRQGNYGYTF. The chain uses TRBV2 and TRBJ1-2, with TRBD1 matching 7 bases. The CDR3 is 15 residues long. The junction had 9 bases not matched to a gene; V was cut back by 6 bases and J by 2 bases. CDR1 is SNHLY, CDR2 FYNNEI, per germline.